Following are 8 T cell receptor beta chains from one sample sequenced in a study of T cells in Graves' hyperthyroidism and ophthalmopathy. The source material, RNA transcripts, was used to amplify TCR beta CDR3 regions. The TCR CDR3 was amplified in a first-round RT-PCR using the HTBI primer set. TCRdb re-analysed the multiplex PCR reads in MiXCR, keeping a single row per CDR3 protein. The profile shows about 700,000 distinct CDR3 sequences, about 14% of them singletons. Material: blood. All receptors derive from a woman in her late teens or twenties with Graves' hyperthyroidism.

This clonotype was detected many times. The chain employs TRBV24-1 and TRBJ2-3, with 10 bases identical to TRBD2. The CDR3 has 19 residues. V trimming: 4 bases; J trimming: 0 bases; junction bases outside the gene matches: 12. CDR1 is KGHDR and CDR2 is SFDVKD in the germline V gene. DNA for the CDR3: TGTGCCACCAGTGACCCAGGAGATCTACTAGCGGGGAGCACAGATACGCAGTATTTT. Translated, it gives CATSDPGDLLAGSTDTQYF.

This chain links TRBV19 with TRBJ1-1; possible D gene TRBD1, 5 bases. The V end lost 5 bases, the J end lost 5 bases, and 12 bases lay between the germline ends. CDR1 and CDR2 from the germline V gene are LNHDA and SQIVND (reference sequence). This CDR3 has 13 amino acids. CDR3: CASSFWEGTEAFF. The CDR3 nucleotides are TGTGCCAGTAGTTTCTGGGAGGGGACTGAAGCTTTCTTT.

This clonotype was observed many times. The chain uses TRBV10-3 and TRBJ2-2; D could derive from TRBD1 or TRBD2 (5 bases each). CDR3 size: 15 residues. V was pared by 10 bases and J by 1 base, with 16 bases between. Germline loops: CDR1 ENHRY, CDR2 SYGVKD. The CDR3 DNA sequence: TGTGCCACCCACACGGGGACCCAGAACACCGGGGAGCTGTTTTTT. It yields the protein CATHTGTQNTGELFF.

On this clonotype: One end of the junction fails to match germline, which may point to a read error. This chain joins TRBV7-2 and TRBJ2-7, with a tentative D call TRBD1 (6 bases). The CDR3 has 15 residues. Germline CDR1 SGHTA, CDR2 FQGNSA. The CDR3 DNA sequence: TGCGCCAGCAGCCGACCCTTGACAGGCTCCTACGAGCAGTACTTC. Protein sequence: CASSRPLTGSYEQYF.

With regard to this clonotype: This clone may be a read error of a much larger clone one base away. V gene TRBV7-8 combines with J gene TRBJ2-7; D could derive from TRBD1 or TRBD2 (6 bases each). CDR1 is SGHVS, CDR2 FQNEAQ, per germline. The CDR3 consists of 11 residues. CDR3 sequence reads: CASRRRGERYF. The CDR3 nucleotides read TGTGCCAGCAGACGAAGGGGGGAGCGGTACTTC.

The sample holds one count of this clonotype. A read error may be the cause here, since a much bigger clone is one base away. The CDR3 nucleotides read TGTGCCAGCAGCTTAAATCTCGTGAACACTGAAGCTTTCTTT. This encodes CASSLNLVNTEAFF. The chain combines TRBV7-9 with TRBJ1-1; D unclear. The CDR3 extends over 14 amino acids. Germline values: CDR1 SEHNR, CDR2 FQNEAQ (reference sequence). Trimming shortened V by 2 bases and J by 0 bases, and 7 bases separated the two germline ends. The whole variable domain, filled in from reference TRBV7-9 and TRBJ1-1, reads DTGVSQNPRHKITKRGQNVTFRCDPISEHNRLYWYRQTLGQGPEFLTYFQNEAQLEKSRLLSDRFSAERPKGSFSTLEIQRTEQGDSAMYLCASSLNLVNTEAFFGQGTRLTVV.

This clonotype was detected ten times or more. This chain links TRBV11-2 with TRBJ2-3; the match to TRBD2 covers 12 bases. The CDR3 is made up of 18 amino acids. V lost 3 bases and J lost 2; bases outside the gene matches: 9. Germline V CDR1 and CDR2: SGHAT, FQNNGV. CDR3 nucleotide sequence: TGTGCCAGCAGCTTCCTGCTGACTAGCGGGAGAGACACAGATACGCAGTATTTT. Amino acids: CASSFLLTSGRDTDTQYF. The full variable domain, completed using reference TRBV11-2 and TRBJ2-3, is EAGVAQSPRYKIIEKRQSVAFWCNPISGHATLYWYQQILGQGPKLLIQFQNNGVVDDSQLPKDRFSAERLKGVDSTLKIQPAKLEDSAVYLCASSFLLTSGRDTDTQYFGPGTRLTVL.

This clonotype has more than one count but fewer than ten. The CDR3 region has the DNA TGTGCCAGCAAGCGGGGGGGTGTGGGACAGCCCCAGCATTTT. It translates to CASKRGGVGQPQHF. This chain links TRBV2 with TRBJ1-5; TRBD1 is a possible D gene (5 bases). Trimming cost V 7 bases and J 7 bases, with 17 bases left between them. The CDR3 loop spans 14 amino acids. Germline V gene sequence: CDR1 SNHLY, CDR2 FYNNEI.